What follows is one T cell receptor (beta chain) and its context. The method was immunoSEQ multiplex PCR; TCRdb's version includes in-frame clones alone and lacks a portion of them. The sample contains around 2.1 million clones, around 93% of which appear only once. This specimen comes from a study of shared clonotypes between healthy human individuals. CD45RO-negative cells were positively selected for CCR7, leaving out terminally differentiated effector memory CD45RA+ cells. Input material: naive CD8+ T cells from PBMCs. This receptor was obtained from a man in his late teens or twenties in good health. Some clones in this sample may be carry-over from other donors' samples.

The CDR3 sequence: CASSVIRDSFSANYGYTF. DNA of the CDR3: TGTGCCAGCAGCGTAATCCGGGACAGCTTTTCAGCTAACTATGGCTACACCTTC. This chain joins TRBV9 and TRBJ1-2; 7 bases line up with TRBD1. The V segment lost 1 base and the J segment 0 bases; nucleotides outside the gene matches: 12. Per germline, CDR1 SGDLS and CDR2 YYNGEE. CDR3 size: 18 residues.